Listed below are T cell receptor beta chains from one sample, sequenced in a study of T cell repertoires in cytomegalovirus infection. The antigens of these receptors remain unknown. From the reads, TCRdb called clonotypes with MiXCR, one entry per CDR3 protein. The sample lists fewer than 850,000 distinct CDR3 sequences, 25% to 30% occurring once. This specimen consisted of cultured CD8+ T cells from PBMCs, obtained from culture after CMV antigen stimulation. The receptors here all came from a human donor in good health (CMV status not recorded). Some clones in this sample may be carry-over from other donors' samples. Each CDR3 is given without its conserved first and last residue. Only part of the rows carry a size: once, few, many, or a class if the clone is expanded.

TRBV28	TRBJ2-1	.	ASSSGLSVYNEQF
TRBV6-5	TRBJ2-1	.	ASSYSIGVNEQF
TRBV12-3/TRBV12-4	TRBJ1-3	.	ASSLGTRGNTIY
TRBV6-5	TRBJ1-5	few	ASSYSSWNQPQH
TRBV6-6	TRBJ1-6	.	ASSYATNVNSPLH
TRBV7-6	TRBJ1-1	few	ASSPQAF
TRBV7-9	TRBJ1-2	few	ASSLARGGYT
TRBV7-9	TRBJ2-3	few	ASSFMRHTSTDTQY
TRBV7-9	TRBJ2-3	few	ASSLAWRPSTDTQY
TRBV7-2	TRBJ2-4	.	ASSIPEGQIKNIQY
TRBV4-2	TRBJ1-2	.	ASSPYRDQDRALT
TRBV7-3	TRBJ2-2	few	ASSLRDVNTGELF
TRBV7-9	TRBJ2-1	few	ASSSEGLAGGGRYNEQF